Shown below are 13 T cell receptor beta chains from a single sample sequenced in a study of cytomegalovirus exposure and HLA in healthy donors. Vbeta (60) and Jbeta (13) primers were used in the PCR. Generated by immunoSEQ multiplex PCR, the TCRdb table keeps only in-frame clones and is missing some. This table has about 150,000 clones, 65% to 70% appearing once. The sequenced sample consisted of PBMCs. These receptors came from a human donor in good health.

The chain joins TRBV11-3 to TRBJ2-5, with TRBD1 matching over 9 bases. From germline, CDR1 is SGHNT and CDR2 YENEEA. V trimming: 5 bases; J trimming: 2 bases; junction bases outside the gene matches: 3. The CDR3 extends over 14 amino acids. Here the CDR3 DNA reads TGTGCCAGCAGCCGGACAGGGGATCAAGAGACCCAGTACTTC. Protein product: CASSRTGDQETQYF.

V is TRBV12-5 and J is TRBJ1-2; TRBD1 matches at 7 bases. CDR1 is LGHNT and CDR2 is FRNRAP in the germline V gene. After removal of 1 base from V and 4 bases from J, the junction contained 3 bases not matched to a gene. The CDR3 extends over 14 amino acids. Here the CDR3 reads CASGLEGGGYGYTF. DNA of the CDR3: TGTGCTAGTGGTTTGGAAGGGGGCGGCTATGGCTACACCTTC.

This chain joins TRBV28 and TRBJ1-2; weak D call: TRBD1 (5 bases). V shed 2 bases and J shed 3 bases, with 10 bases lying between them. The V gene's germline CDR1 is MDHEN and CDR2 SYDVKM. The CDR3 has 14 amino acids. CDR3 loop: CASSLILRDYGYTF. As DNA, the CDR3 is TGTGCCAGCAGTTTAATCCTCAGGGACTATGGCTACACCTTC.

The V call is TRBV6-6, the J call TRBJ2-5; TRBD2 matches 8 bases. Germline V gene sequence: CDR1 MNHNY, CDR2 SVGAGI (reference sequence). The CDR3 is made up of 14 amino acids. The V gene end was trimmed by 6 bases and the J gene end by 5 bases; junction bases not matched to a gene: 8. The DNA for the CDR3 is TGTGCCAGCAGCCACGGGGGGGGCAAGGAGACCCAGTACTTC. Its translation is CASSHGGGKETQYF.

The chain has TRBV5-1 and TRBJ1-1; TRBD1 matches at 7 bases. CDR3 length: 15 amino acids. From germline, CDR1 is SGHRS and CDR2 YFSETQ. V dropped 3 bases and J dropped 3; count of bases not matched to a gene: 8. CDR3 bases: TGCGCCAGCAGCTCCGGGACAGTGGCGGACACTGAAGCTTTCTTT. The encoded protein is CASSSGTVADTEAFF.

This clone was picked up a small number of times. This chain links TRBV7-9 with TRBJ2-3, with D possibly matching TRBD1 (5 bases). CDR3 length equals 16 residues. The germline V and J ends were trimmed by 5 bases and 2 bases, with 17 bases remaining between them. Germline V CDR1 and CDR2: SEHNR, FQNEAQ (reference sequence). The CDR3 DNA reads TGTGCCAGCAGCCCCCGGTGGGGCAGATCCACAGATACGCAGTATTTT. It yields the protein CASSPRWGRSTDTQYF.

The CDR3 loop reads CASSKGTHTDTQYF. The CDR3 coding sequence is TGTGCCAGTAGTAAAGGGACACACACAGATACGCAGTATTTT. The chain couples TRBV19 to TRBJ2-3, with a weak D call TRBD1 (6 bases). The CDR3 is 14 residues long. CDR1 and CDR2 from the germline V gene are LNHDA and SQIVND (reference sequence). V shed 4 bases and J shed 2 bases, with 10 bases lying between them.

The V call is TRBV7-9, the J call TRBJ2-7, with 10 bases that match TRBD2. Trimming cost V 4 bases and J 3 bases; bases outside gene matches: 6. The CDR3 sequence is 15 residues long. CDR1 and CDR2 from the germline V gene are SEHNR and FQNEAQ (reference sequence). CDR3: CASSSQLAGIYEQYF. The DNA of the CDR3 is TGTGCCAGCAGCTCTCAACTAGCGGGGATCTACGAGCAGTACTTC.

This clone was seen a handful of times. The rearrangement uses TRBV9 and TRBJ1-1, with a tentative D call TRBD1 (6 bases). With 4 bases removed from V and 3 bases from J, the gap between germline ends came to 13 bases. The length of the CDR3 is 14 residues. Looked up from germline, CDR1 is SGDLS and CDR2 is YYNGEE. Here the CDR3 DNA reads TGTGCCAGCAGCCCGGCAGGGGACCACACTGAAGCTTTCTTT. This gives the protein CASSPAGDHTEAFF.

The chain couples TRBV28 to TRBJ2-7, with TRBD2 matching over 9 bases. V lost 5 bases to trimming and J lost 4 bases; unmatched junction nucleotides: 3. The CDR3 covers 13 residues. Germline-derived CDR1 and CDR2 are MDHEN and SYDVKM. Here the CDR3 DNA reads TGTGCCAGCAGTGGACTAGCGCCTTACGAGCAGTACTTC. Encoded protein: CASSGLAPYEQYF.

V gene TRBV27 combines with J gene TRBJ2-6, with 7 bases lining up with TRBD1. CDR1 is MNHEY, CDR2 SMNVEV, per germline (reference sequence). The CDR3 extends over 15 amino acids. The V and J ends lost 8 bases and 0 bases, in that order; junction bases with no gene match: 4. The CDR3 bases are TGTGCCAGCCGGGACAGCGGCTCTGGGGCCAACGTCCTGACTTTC. It is translated as CASRDSGSGANVLTF.

The chain has TRBV5-5 and TRBJ2-3, with D hard to call. The CDR3 contains 12 residues. V was trimmed by 0 bases and J by 4 bases, leaving 3 bases between them. Per germline, CDR1 SGHKS and CDR2 YYEKEE (reference sequence). The CDR3 reads CASSLASDTQYF. In DNA, the CDR3 is TGTGCCAGCAGCTTGGCGTCAGATACGCAGTATTTT.

Worth noting for this clone: Within the sample, other DNA sequences also encode this same CDR3. The chain employs TRBV2 and TRBJ2-2, with a possible D match to TRBD2 (6 bases). CDR1 and CDR2 (germline): SNHLY, FYNNEI. CDR3 length equals 15 residues. Deletions cut 3 bases from V and 5 bases from J, with 13 bases between. In DNA form, the CDR3 reads TGTGCCAGCAGTGAGGAGGGCGCGGGGACCGGGGAGCTGTTTTTT. Protein sequence: CASSEEGAGTGELFF.